This record covers a single T cell receptor (beta chain). The entry originates in a study of blood T cell repertoires in COVID-19. Study-wide context: Acute and convalescent COVID-19 specimens originated in the United States, Italy and Spain. T cells, B-cell-depleted T cells, or PBMCs provided the cDNA or gDNA that served as material.

Germline V lookup: CDR1 MNHEY, CDR2 SVGAGI. The germline V and J ends were trimmed by 0 bases and 3 bases, with 9 bases remaining between them. The CDR3 sequence is 15 residues long. Per the original data handling: By means of reference gene primer amplification, nucleated cell counts were estimated. Libraries were prepared by immunoSEQ multiplex PCR; TCRdb keeps only in-frame clonotypes and omits some of them. Clone size and the V and J calls come from that table; the DNA yielded D and trimming. Of just under 150,000 clones listed, 80% to 90% are singletons. The sequenced sample was peripheral blood. This clonotype originated in a human donor with acute or convalescent COVID-19. The donor label of this sample is uncertain. The chain has TRBV6-5 and TRBJ1-5; D is unclear. This CDR3 reads CASSYSFGDNQPQHF. CDR3 sequence (DNA): TGTGCCAGCAGTTACTCATTCGGGGACAATCAGCCCCAGCATTTT.